A few counts support the clone carrying this TCR beta chain. Its antigen remains unknown. This entry belongs to a study of CD8 T cells in ankylosing spondylitis. Points from the study as a whole: Clones tied to disease were said to be significantly enriched in matched ankylosing spondylitis synovial fluid. It appeared that ankylosing spondylitis blood was characterized by a TCR beta motif of roughly 8 highly homologous variants. CD8+ by phenotype, disease-linked clones were relatively rare in peripheral blood.

Germline lookup yields CDR1 LGHDT and CDR2 YNNKEL (reference sequence). This CDR3 comprises 14 residues. The V and J ends lost 2 bases and 4 bases respectively, with 11 bases between them. With molecular barcodes, quantitative 5'-RACE was used to make the TCR beta libraries. TCRdb redid the calling of the 5' RACE reads with MiXCR, one entry per CDR3 protein. The table has approximately 300,000 distinct CDR3 sequences, less than 9.5% seen once. The V gene is TRBV3-1, the J gene TRBJ2-5; no reliable D call. The sample taken for sequencing was blood, either unsorted or a sorted T cell fraction (not recorded which). This TCR was sampled from a male donor with ankylosing spondylitis. CDR3 in DNA: TGTGCCAGCAGCCAAAGTTATTCACGAGAGACCCAGTACTTC. The encoded protein is CASSQSYSRETQYF.